These 22 T cell receptor beta chains came from one sample sequenced in a study of cytomegalovirus exposure and HLA in healthy donors. PCR was performed using 60 Vbeta and 13 Jbeta primers. Produced via immunoSEQ multiplex PCR; TCRdb's table is partial and in-frame only. The table includes nearly 65,000 clones, almost 75% detected once. The sequenced sample was PBMCs. These receptors originate from a man in his forties or fifties in good health and CMV-seronegative.

The chain employs TRBV5-8 and TRBJ1-2; no clear D. Between the trimmed V and J ends, which lost 4 bases and 4 bases, there was a span of 20 bases. Per the germline V gene, CDR1 is SGHTS and CDR2 is YDEGEE. The CDR3 covers 16 residues. The CDR3 DNA reads TGTGCCAGCAGCCTATTTTCAGGAACTGTGAGCTATGGCTACACCTTC. Its protein is CASSLFSGTVSYGYTF. The complete variable domain, with remaining parts taken from reference TRBV5-8 and TRBJ1-2, reads EAGVTQSPTHLIKTRGQQATLRCSPISGHTSVYWYQQALGLGLQFLLWYDEGEERNRGNFPPRFSGRQFPNYSSELNVNALELEDSALYLCASSLFSGTVSYGYTFGSGTRLTVV.

The rearrangement uses TRBV4-1 and TRBJ2-5; 7 positions match TRBD1. Germline trimming cut 1 base from V and 5 bases from J; bases unmatched to any gene: 1. The CDR3 is made up of 13 amino acids. Germline CDR1 is MGHRA and CDR2 is YSYEKL. CDR3 sequence (DNA): TGCGCCAGCAGCCAAGTACAGGGGGAGACCCAGTACTTC. The encoded protein is CASSQVQGETQYF.

The table lists this clone with a count of one. V is TRBV7-6 and J is TRBJ1-6; 8 bases fit TRBD1. The CDR3 contains 14 residues. Unmatched junction bases numbered 3, after V lost 5 bases and J lost 6 bases. Germline values: CDR1 SGHVS, CDR2 FNYEAQ. Here the CDR3 DNA reads TGTGCCAGCAGCGCGGACAGGGCTAATTCACCCCTCCACTTT. Translation: CASSADRANSPLHF.

CDR3 in amino acids: CASSPGARETQYF. CDR3 bases: TGTGCCAGCAGCCCAGGGGCCCGGGAGACCCAGTACTTC. The rearrangement joins TRBV7-3 to TRBJ2-5, with D perhaps TRBD1 (6 bases). Germline V gene data show CDR1 as SGHTA and CDR2 as FQGTGA. Trimming took 5 bases from V and 5 from J, leaving 12 bases between them. The CDR3 runs 13 residues.

The chain joins TRBV4-1 to TRBJ2-5, with a possible D match to TRBD2 (5 bases). The end of the DNA is better explained by TRBJ2-7, so the J call may be wrong. This CDR3 contains 16 residues. Per germline, CDR1 MGHRA and CDR2 YSYEKL. The CDR3 region has the DNA TGCGCCAGCAGCCAAGGAGGAGGTCCAGGAACTGACGAGCAGTACTTC. Its protein product is CASSQGGGPGTDEQYF.

The rearrangement uses TRBV5-6 and TRBJ2-1; 13 bases fit TRBD2. CDR3 length: 19 residues. The germline V gene encodes CDR1 SGHDT and CDR2 YYEEEE. The ends lost 4 bases at V and 8 bases at J; junction bases unmatched: 18. CDR3 region: CASSLVLAGGLHNRYEQFF. In DNA form, the CDR3 reads TGTGCCAGCAGCCTCGTACTAGCGGGGGGGCTTCATAATCGATATGAGCAGTTCTTC.

The chain carries TRBV5-1 and TRBJ2-4, with a tentative D call TRBD2 (6 bases). Trimming took off 3 bases at V and 8 bases at J, with 18 bases between the two ends. The CDR3 sequence is 15 residues long. The germline V gene encodes CDR1 SGHRS and CDR2 YFSETQ. CDR3 residues: CASSWGRWGLDIQYF. The CDR3 DNA reads as TGCGCCAGCAGCTGGGGGAGGTGGGGCTTGGACATTCAGTACTTC.

The V call is TRBV5-1, the J call TRBJ1-2, with 10 bases fitting TRBD1. The CDR3 totals 13 residues. V shed 4 bases, J shed 8 bases, and the junction held 5 bases outside the gene matches. Germline V gene data show CDR1 as SGHRS and CDR2 as YFSETQ. The CDR3 loop is CASSPGTGVGYTF. CDR3 bases: TGCGCCAGCAGCCCGGGGACAGGGGTAGGCTACACCTTC.

DNA for the CDR3: TGCGCCAGCAGCTCGACAGGGGGGGCTGAAAAACTGTTTTTT. Protein sequence: CASSSTGGAEKLFF. The rearrangement joins TRBV5-1 to TRBJ1-4; 9 bases are shared with TRBD1. J was trimmed by 7 bases and V by 3 bases; bases with no gene match: 4. The CDR3 has 14 residues. Germline V gene sequence: CDR1 SGHRS, CDR2 YFSETQ.

The DNA for the CDR3 is TGTGCCAGCAGCCCGAGACTAGCGGGGGCCAACTACAATGAGCAGTTCTTC. Amino acids: CASSPRLAGANYNEQFF. The rearrangement links TRBV14 to TRBJ2-1; 12 nucleotides agree with TRBD2. Germline V CDR1 and CDR2: SGHDN, FVKESK. The J segment lost 3 bases and the V segment lost 4 bases, leaving 7 bases of the junction unmatched. The CDR3 is made up of 17 amino acids.

The CDR3 nucleotides are TGTGCCAGCAGTTTCCTCCGGACAGGTTTCTACGAGCAGTACTTC. Amino acid sequence: CASSFLRTGFYEQYF. V usage is TRBV27 and J usage is TRBJ2-7, with 7 bases identical to TRBD1. CDR1 and CDR2 (germline): MNHEY, SMNVEV (reference sequence). V shed 3 bases and J 3 bases; nucleotides not matched to a gene: 8. The CDR3 spans 15 residues.

This chain links TRBV2 with TRBJ2-1, with 10 positions matching TRBD2. The CDR3 length is 16 residues. V was clipped by 6 bases and J by 10 bases; unmatched bases: 15. Germline CDR1 reads SNHLY; CDR2 reads FYNNEI. The CDR3 DNA sequence: TGTGCCAGCAGCTTCCTAGGGCTAGCGGGGGTTTGGGAGCAGTTCTTC. It translates to CASSFLGLAGVWEQFF.

The J gene is TRBJ2-7, the V gene TRBV6-1, with a possible D match to TRBD1 (5 bases). V was shortened by 6 bases and J by 3 bases, with 15 bases between the two germline ends. This CDR3 is 14 amino acids long. Germline V CDR1 and CDR2: MNHNS, SASEGT. The CDR3 nucleotides are TGTGCCAGCAGAGATACAGGAAGGAACTACGAGCAGTACTTC. This translates into CASRDTGRNYEQYF.

This clone was observed a few times. The chain recombines TRBV23-1 with TRBJ2-4, with 9 bases fitting TRBD1. TRBV23-1 is an open reading frame whose function is uncertain. The CDR3 sequence is 18 residues long. The trim removed 3 bases at V and 2 bases at J, leaving 11 bases unmatched. The CDR3 sequence: CASSQLQGARGTKNIQYF. The CDR3 DNA sequence: TGCGCCAGCAGTCAGCTACAGGGGGCGCGAGGAACCAAAAACATTCAGTACTTC.

This clone showed up just a few times. The CDR3 nucleotides read TGTGCCAGCAGCTTCCTTAGAGGGCGAATGAACACTGAAGCTTTCTTT. It is translated as CASSFLRGRMNTEAFF. V and J are TRBV5-6 and TRBJ1-1; D is unclear. Trimming stripped 2 bases from V and 0 bases from J, with 14 bases between. The CDR3 is 16 residues long. Looked up from germline, CDR1 is SGHDT and CDR2 is YYEEEE.

This clone has only a few counts. This rearrangement joins TRBV19 to TRBJ1-2; the D gene is possibly TRBD1 (5 bases). This CDR3 has 13 residues. Trimming stripped 5 bases from V and 3 bases from J, with 10 bases between. Per germline, CDR1 LNHDA and CDR2 SQIVND (reference sequence). CDR3 in DNA: TGTGCCAGTAGTGCGGGGCAATACTATGGCTACACCTTC. It specifies CASSAGQYYGYTF.

The CDR3 region is CASSEVDTLYEQYF. The CDR3 nucleotides read TGTGCCAGCAGTGAAGTGGACACCCTCTACGAGCAGTACTTC. J is TRBJ2-5 and V is TRBV25-1; D perhaps matches TRBD1 (5 bases). The J call is uncertain, as TRBJ2-7 better fits the DNA end. The germline CDR1 and CDR2 sequences are MGHDK and SYGVNS. The CDR3 runs to 14 residues.

This sequence joins TRBV5-6 and TRBJ1-4; maybe TRBD1 (5 bases). The CDR3 extends over 15 amino acids. CDR1 is SGHDT and CDR2 is YYEEEE in the germline V gene. V dropped 6 bases and J dropped 5 bases, with 17 bases sitting between them. CDR3 in amino acids: CASTSAGLWNEKLFF. The CDR3 region has the DNA TGTGCCAGCACCTCTGCGGGGCTGTGGAATGAAAAACTGTTTTTT.

CDR3: CASSVGSQTDTQYF. The CDR3 coding sequence is TGTGCCAGCAGCGTAGGTTCCCAGACAGATACGCAGTATTTT. The chain has TRBV9 and TRBJ2-3; no definite D call. Trimming cost V 0 bases and J 3 bases, with 8 bases left between them. The CDR3 has 14 residues. Germline CDR1 reads SGDLS; CDR2 reads YYNGEE.

This clone was detected a few times. This chain connects TRBV7-8 to TRBJ2-5, with 8 bases aligning to TRBD2. CDR3 length: 11 residues. Trimming removed 6 bases from V and 14 bases from J; junction bases left unmatched: 8. Germline V lookup: CDR1 SGHVS, CDR2 FQNEAQ. CDR3 residues: CASRGPSGPYF. The CDR3 DNA reads TGTGCCAGCAGGGGTCCTAGCGGGCCATACTTC. The variable domain in full, completed from reference TRBV7-8 and TRBJ2-5, reads GAGVSQSPRYKVAKRGQDVALRCDPISGHVSLFWYQQALGQGPEFLTYFQNEAQLDKSGLPSDRFFAERPEGSVSTLKIQRTQQEDSAVYLCASRGPSGPYFGPGTRLLVL.

This clone was observed once. The gene calls are TRBV27 and TRBJ2-1, with D possibly being TRBD2 (6 bases). The V end lost 7 bases, the J end lost 5 bases, and 18 bases lay between the germline ends. The germline V gene has CDR1 MNHEY and CDR2 SMNVEV (reference sequence). This CDR3 has 15 residues. The CDR3 loop is CASNRVRGIHNEQFF. DNA for the CDR3: TGTGCCAGCAATAGAGTGCGGGGAATCCACAATGAGCAGTTCTTC.

This sequence joins TRBV5-1 and TRBJ1-6; D might be TRBD1 (5 bases). CDR1 SGHRS and CDR2 YFSETQ come from the germline V gene. V was trimmed by 2 bases and J by 10 bases, leaving 13 bases between them. The CDR3 runs 14 residues. The CDR3 protein is CASSLVTAGSPLHF. CDR3 nucleotides: TGCGCCAGCAGCTTAGTGACAGCGGGGTCACCCCTCCACTTT.